Listed below are T cell receptor beta chains from one sample, sequenced in a study of T cell responses to AZD1222 COVID-19 vaccine. This table comes from immunoSEQ multiplex PCR, and its TCRdb copy is limited to in-frame clones, with some not included. This table has 70,000 or so clones, less than 90% appearing once. Sequencing was performed on peripheral blood, taken 28 days after the second AZD1222 dose. Receptors originate from an adult who received the AZD1222 COVID-19 vaccine. CDR3s include the opening cysteine and the closing phenylalanine or tryptophan. A D gene is named only where the DNA matches it firmly. Some rows have no size entry. The others give once, few or many, or a class for an expanded clone.

13	.	once	TRBV7-9	TRBJ2-7	TGTGCCAGCAGCCCGCGCGGGTCCTACGAGCAGTACTTC	CASSPRGSYEQYF
10	.	.	TRBV29-1	TRBJ2-7	TGCAGCGTTAGAAGTCACGAGCAGTACTTC	CSVRSHEQYF
15	.	.	TRBV5-1	TRBJ1-4	TGCGCCAGCAGCTTGGGTGGGTTAACTAATGAAAAACTGTTTTTT	CASSLGGLTNEKLFF
13	.	.	TRBV6-5	TRBJ2-6	TGTGCCAGCTTTCCGACTGGGGCCAACGTCCTGACTTTC	CASFPTGANVLTF
16	.	.	TRBV6-5	TRBJ2-6	TGTGCCAGCAGTTACGGACGGCCCTCTGGGGCCAACGTCCTGACTTTC	CASSYGRPSGANVLTF
15	TRBD2	.	TRBV19	TRBJ2-1	TGTGCCAGTAGTGCCGGGACTAGCGGGAGGCGTGAGCAGTTCTTC	CASSAGTSGRREQFF
13	.	.	TRBV30	TRBJ1-1	TGTGCCTGGAGTGCGAGGGCCGGCACTGAAGCTTTCTTT	CAWSARAGTEAFF
15	TRBD1	.	TRBV11-3	TRBJ1-1	TGTGCCAGCAGCTCCTATACAGGGGTGAACACTGAAGCTTTCTTT	CASSSYTGVNTEAFF
18	TRBD1	.	TRBV5-1	TRBJ1-4	TGCGCCAGCAGCCCGGCCAGGACAGGCATCGCAACTAATGAAAAACTGTTTTTT	CASSPARTGIATNEKLFF
12	TRBD1	.	TRBV10-2	TRBJ1-1	TGCGCCAGCAGACAGGGGATCGCTGAAGCTTTCTTT	CASRQGIAEAFF
10	.	few	TRBV20-1	TRBJ1-5	TGCAGTGCCTCCGATCATATTCAGCATTTT	CSASDHIQHF
16	TRBD1	.	TRBV12-5	TRBJ1-1	TGTGCTAGTGGTTTGCCCTCCGGGACAGTGAACACTGAAGCTTTCTTT	CASGLPSGTVNTEAFF
16	.	.	TRBV12-2	TRBJ2-7	TGTGCAAGTCGCTTGGTCCCCGGGACTAGCGGGGGGGAGGGGTACTTC	CASRLVPGTSGGEGYF
15	.	.	TRBV18	TRBJ2-3	TGTGCCAGCTCTCCGGCTGTAACTAGCACAGATACGCAGTATTTT	CASSPAVTSTDTQYF
16	.	.	TRBV14	TRBJ2-4	TGTGCCAGCAGCCAGTGGGGGGGCACGGCCAAAAACATTCAGTACTTC	CASSQWGGTAKNIQYF
14	.	.	TRBV5-5	TRBJ1-1	TGTGCCAGCAGCTTAAGAACGGAGGGGACTGAAGCTTTCTTT	CASSLRTEGTEAFF
14	.	.	TRBV4-1	TRBJ2-2	TGCGCCAGCAGCCAGGGGGCTCCCACCGGGGAGCTGTTTTTT	CASSQGAPTGELFF
15	.	.	TRBV19	TRBJ2-3	TGTGCCAGTAAAGAAACGGGCCGTAGCACAGATACGCAGTATTTT	CASKETGRSTDTQYF
15	.	once	TRBV20-1	TRBJ1-1	TGCAGTGCTAGTATTCGGAAACCGTTGAACACTGAAGCTTTCTTT	CSASIRKPLNTEAFF
13	.	large	TRBV6-5	TRBJ2-3	TGTGCCAGCAGTTTACAATACACAGATACGCAGTATTTT	CASSLQYTDTQYF
11	.	once	TRBV2	TRBJ1-2	TGTGTGCAGATAATATGGGATGGCTACACCTTC	CVQIIWDGYTF
14	TRBD2	.	TRBV30	TRBJ2-6	TGTGCCTGGGGGGGGGGTTCTGGGGCCAACGTCCTGACTTTC	CAWGGGSGANVLTF
13	TRBD1	.	TRBV27	TRBJ1-2	TGTGCCAGCAGTTTAGCAGGGGGCTATGGCTACACCTTC	CASSLAGGYGYTF
16	TRBD2	.	TRBV11-2	TRBJ2-1	TGTGCCAGCATACCAATGGGGACTAGCGGGATCAATGAGCAGTTCTTC	CASIPMGTSGINEQFF
15	TRBD1	.	TRBV19	TRBJ1-4	TGTGCCAGTACCGACAGGGGAGCAACTAATGAAAAACTGTTTTTT	CASTDRGATNEKLFF
14	.	.	TRBV6-5	TRBJ1-3	TGTGCCAGCTGTCCTCAGTTCTCTGGAAACACCATATATTTT	CASCPQFSGNTIYF
15	.	.	TRBV19	TRBJ2-1	TGTGCCAGTAGTATGTCCCTGGAGGTATACAATGAGCAGTTCTTC	CASSMSLEVYNEQFF
15	.	many	TRBV5-4	TRBJ2-2	TGTGCCAGCAGCCCGGGCGCAGGGGGGACAGGGGAGCTGTTTTTT	CASSPGAGGTGELFF
15	.	.	TRBV11-3	TRBJ2-1	TGTGCCAGCAGCCTCGACTCCCTCCCCTACAATGAGCAGTTCTTC	CASSLDSLPYNEQFF
14	.	.	TRBV20-1	TRBJ1-4	TGCAGTGCTAGTAGGCAGGGAGGCAATGAAAAACTGTTTTTT	CSASRQGGNEKLFF
13	TRBD1	.	TRBV10-3	TRBJ2-7	TGTGCCATCGGCCGGCAGGGGGCCTACGAGCAGTACTTC	CAIGRQGAYEQYF
13	TRBD1	.	TRBV29-1	TRBJ2-7	TGCAGCGTTCAGGGGGAGTCCTCCTACGAGCAGTACTTC	CSVQGESSYEQYF
14	TRBD2	.	TRBV29-1	TRBJ2-3	TGCAGCGCACCGACTAGCGGGTTCACAGATACGCAGTATTTT	CSAPTSGFTDTQYF
18	TRBD1	.	TRBV30	TRBJ2-5	TGTGCCTGGAGTGACCCGAACCGGGACAGGGAGTACCAAGAGACCCAGTACTTC	CAWSDPNRDREYQETQYF
11	.	.	TRBV12-3/TRBV12-4	TRBJ1-2	TGTGCCAGCAGTCAAAGATATGGCTACACCTTC	CASSQRYGYTF
18	TRBD1	.	TRBV18	TRBJ1-5	TGTGCCAGCTCACCAAAGAGAGGGGGCGCACCCAATGGTCAGCCCCAGCATTTT	CASSPKRGGAPNGQPQHF
17	.	few	TRBV7-8	TRBJ2-2	TGTGCCAGCAGCCCCCGGACAGCCTCATCCAACACCGGGGAGCTGTTTTTT	CASSPRTASSNTGELFF
15	TRBD2	once	TRBV6-1	TRBJ2-1	TGTGCCAGCAGTGAACGTCGGGGGGGCCCCAATGAGCAGTTCTTC	CASSERRGGPNEQFF
12	.	.	TRBV7-9	TRBJ1-5	TGTGCCAGCAGCACCGACACCCAGCCCCAGCATTTT	CASSTDTQPQHF
13	.	.	TRBV18	TRBJ1-2	TGTGCCAGCTCACCCCCTGGGCGGTATGGCTACACCTTC	CASSPPGRYGYTF
15	.	.	TRBV10-3	TRBJ2-1	TGTGCCATCGGGGTGGCTAGGGGGTCGTACAATGAGCAGTTCTTC	CAIGVARGSYNEQFF
15	.	.	TRBV27	TRBJ2-5	TGTGCCAGCAGTTTATCTACAGGGTGGGGGGAGACCCAGTACTTC	CASSLSTGWGETQYF
12	.	.	TRBV7-6	TRBJ2-1	TGTGCCAGCAGCTTAGTTTTGGATGAGCAGTTCTTC	CASSLVLDEQFF
15	TRBD1	.	TRBV19	TRBJ1-2	TGTGCCAGTAGTTTCGGACAGGGATTGGGCTATGGCTACACCTTC	CASSFGQGLGYGYTF
13	TRBD1	.	TRBV19	TRBJ1-2	TGTGCCAGTATTGGGACAGGGCGGAATGGCTACACCTTC	CASIGTGRNGYTF
13	.	.	TRBV12-3/TRBV12-4	TRBJ1-5	TGTGCCAGCAGTCCCACACAGGGTGGGCCCCAGCATTTT	CASSPTQGGPQHF
18	TRBD2	few	TRBV7-9	TRBJ2-1	TGTGCCAGCAGCTCGCATGGACTAGCGCCGGGCGGGTACAATGAGCAGTTCTTC	CASSSHGLAPGGYNEQFF
14	TRBD1	.	TRBV5-1	TRBJ2-7	TGCGCCAGCAGCTTTGGACAGGGAACCTACGAGCAGTACTTC	CASSFGQGTYEQYF
13	TRBD1	.	TRBV2	TRBJ2-7	TGTGCCATACGTCGGACAGGAAAGTACGAGCAGTACTTC	CAIRRTGKYEQYF
10	.	.	TRBV14	TRBJ1-5	TGTGCCAGCGAGGGTCAGCCCCAGCATTTT	CASEGQPQHF
12	.	few	TRBV6-6	TRBJ1-6	TGTGCCAGCAGCGCAGGAGCCTCACCCCTCCACTTT	CASSAGASPLHF